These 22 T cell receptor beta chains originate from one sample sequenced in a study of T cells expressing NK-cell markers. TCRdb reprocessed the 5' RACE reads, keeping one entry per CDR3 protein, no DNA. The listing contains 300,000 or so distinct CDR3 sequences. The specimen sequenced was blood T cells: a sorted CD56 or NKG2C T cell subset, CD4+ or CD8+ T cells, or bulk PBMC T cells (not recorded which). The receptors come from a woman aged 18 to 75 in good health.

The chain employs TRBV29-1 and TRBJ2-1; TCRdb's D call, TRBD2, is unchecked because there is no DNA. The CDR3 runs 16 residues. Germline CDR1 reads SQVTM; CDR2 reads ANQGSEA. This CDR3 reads CSVRGLAGYTYNEQFF.

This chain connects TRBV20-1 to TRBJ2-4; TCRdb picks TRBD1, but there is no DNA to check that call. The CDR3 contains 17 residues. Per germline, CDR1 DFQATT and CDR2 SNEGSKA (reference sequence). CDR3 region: CSARAPGQGAFKNIQYF.

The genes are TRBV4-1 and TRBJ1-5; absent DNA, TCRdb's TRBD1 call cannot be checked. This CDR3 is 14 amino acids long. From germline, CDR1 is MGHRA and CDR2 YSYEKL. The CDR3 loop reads CASGQDRGSQPQHF.

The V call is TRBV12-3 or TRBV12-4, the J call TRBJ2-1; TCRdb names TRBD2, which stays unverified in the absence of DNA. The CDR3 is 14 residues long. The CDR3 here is CASATGTSGREQFF.

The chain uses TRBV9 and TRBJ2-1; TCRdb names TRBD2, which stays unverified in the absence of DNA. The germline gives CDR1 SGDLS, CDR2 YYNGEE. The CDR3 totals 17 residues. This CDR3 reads CASSVAARRGAYNEQFF. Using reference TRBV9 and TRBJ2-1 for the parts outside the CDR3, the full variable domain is DSGVTQTPKHLITATGQRVTLRCSPRSGDLSVYWYQQSLDQGLQFLIQYYNGEERAKGNILERFSAQQFPDLHSELNLSSLELGDSALYFCASSVAARRGAYNEQFFGPGTRLTVL.

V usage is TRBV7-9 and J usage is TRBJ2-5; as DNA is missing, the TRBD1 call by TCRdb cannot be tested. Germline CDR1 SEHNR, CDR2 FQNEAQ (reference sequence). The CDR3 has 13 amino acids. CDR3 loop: CASSEDRGETQYF.

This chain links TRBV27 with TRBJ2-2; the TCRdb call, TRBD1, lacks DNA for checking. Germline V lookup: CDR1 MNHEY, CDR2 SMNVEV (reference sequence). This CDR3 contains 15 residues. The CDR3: CASRLQGANTGELFF.

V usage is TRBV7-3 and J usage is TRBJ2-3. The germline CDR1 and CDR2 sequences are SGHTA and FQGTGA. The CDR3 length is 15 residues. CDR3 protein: CASSKIAASTDTQYF.

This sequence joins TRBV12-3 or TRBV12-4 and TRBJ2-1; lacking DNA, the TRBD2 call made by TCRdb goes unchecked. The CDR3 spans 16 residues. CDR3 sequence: CASSSQLAGGNNEQFF.

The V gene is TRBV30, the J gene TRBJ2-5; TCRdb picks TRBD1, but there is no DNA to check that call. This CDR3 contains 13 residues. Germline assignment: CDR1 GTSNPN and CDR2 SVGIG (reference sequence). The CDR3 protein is CAWGTDSGETQYF. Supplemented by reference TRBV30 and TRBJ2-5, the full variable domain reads SQTIHQWPATLVQPVGSPLSLECTVEGTSNPNLYWYRQAAGRGLQLLFYSVGIGQISSEVPQNLSASRPQDRQFILSSKKLLLSDSGFYLCAWGTDSGETQYFGPGTRLLVL.

The CDR3 region is CASSSVRSDTQYF. The rearrangement uses TRBV11-2 and TRBJ2-3. This CDR3 is built from 13 residues. Per the germline V gene, CDR1 is SGHAT and CDR2 is FQNNGV.

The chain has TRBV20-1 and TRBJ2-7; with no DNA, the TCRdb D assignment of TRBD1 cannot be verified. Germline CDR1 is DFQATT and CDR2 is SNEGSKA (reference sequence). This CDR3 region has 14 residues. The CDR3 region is CSARDGGRPYEQYF.

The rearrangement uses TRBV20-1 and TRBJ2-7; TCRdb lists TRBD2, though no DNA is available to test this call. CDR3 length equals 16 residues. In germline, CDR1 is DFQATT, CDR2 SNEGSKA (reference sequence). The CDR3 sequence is CSARGHPAAGSYEQYF.

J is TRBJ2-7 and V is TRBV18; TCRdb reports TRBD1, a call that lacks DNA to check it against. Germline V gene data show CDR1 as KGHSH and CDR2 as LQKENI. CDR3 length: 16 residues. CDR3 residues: CASSPVSGTGSHEQYF.

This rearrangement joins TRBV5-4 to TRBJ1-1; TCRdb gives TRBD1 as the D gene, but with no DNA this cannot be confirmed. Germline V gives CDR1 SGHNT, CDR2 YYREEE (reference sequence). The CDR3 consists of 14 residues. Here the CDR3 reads CASSPYRSKGAAFF.

The CDR3 protein is CASSPLGTSSTDTQYF. The chain combines TRBV6-1 with TRBJ2-3; the TRBD1 assignment by TCRdb is unverifiable without DNA. The CDR3 sequence is 16 residues long. Germline V gene sequence: CDR1 MNHNS, CDR2 SASEGT.

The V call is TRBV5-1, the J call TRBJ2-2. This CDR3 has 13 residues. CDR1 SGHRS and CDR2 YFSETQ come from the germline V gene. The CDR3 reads CASSSANTGELFF. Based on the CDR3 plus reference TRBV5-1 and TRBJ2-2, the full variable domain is KAGVTQTPRYLIKTRGQQVTLSCSPISGHRSVSWYQQTPGQGLQFLFEYFSETQRNKGNFPGRFSGRQFSNSRSEMNVSTLELGDSALYLCASSSANTGELFFGEGSRLTVL.

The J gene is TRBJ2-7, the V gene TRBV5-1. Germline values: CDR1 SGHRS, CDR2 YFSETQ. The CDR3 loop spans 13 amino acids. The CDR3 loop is CASSTTHTYEQYF.

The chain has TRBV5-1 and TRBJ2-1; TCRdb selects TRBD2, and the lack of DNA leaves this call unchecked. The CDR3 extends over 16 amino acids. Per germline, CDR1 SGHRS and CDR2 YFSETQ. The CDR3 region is CASSLVLASGYNEQFF.

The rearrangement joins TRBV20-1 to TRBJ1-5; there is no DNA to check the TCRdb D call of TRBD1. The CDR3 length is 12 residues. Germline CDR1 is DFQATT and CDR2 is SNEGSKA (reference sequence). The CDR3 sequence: CSASRVDQPQHF.

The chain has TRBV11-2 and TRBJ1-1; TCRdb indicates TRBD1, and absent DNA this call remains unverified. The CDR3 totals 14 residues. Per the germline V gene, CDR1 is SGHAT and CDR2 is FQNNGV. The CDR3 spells CASQGWAGQDKAFF.

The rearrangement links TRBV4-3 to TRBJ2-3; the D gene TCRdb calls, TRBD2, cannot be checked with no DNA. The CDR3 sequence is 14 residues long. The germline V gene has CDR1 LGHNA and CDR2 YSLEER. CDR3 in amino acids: CASSHSGRADTQYF.